This TCR beta chain was retrieved from a study of blood T cells in healthy people across ages (dated by TCRdb to about 2015). With regard to the full study: In model experiments, roughly one uniquely barcoded TCR beta cDNA molecule per two T cells was captured by template switching. To track age-related changes in TCR beta repertoire diversity, the study relied on deep sequencing normalized with unique cDNA molecular identifiers. The donors were split into four age groups: young (average around 15 years), middle-aged (around 37), aged (62) and long-lived (over 80). To avoid experimental bias, donors of different ages were randomly spread across the sequencing lanes. Two additional independent replicas of 1 million unique cDNA reads from the same blood draw were analyzed for two donors (one aged 18 to 30 and one aged 80 or older). What the work shows at the level of the full study, not this receptor alone: Observed TCR beta diversity correlated strongly with the percentage of naive T cells measured by flow cytometry. Donor CMV infection status was unknown, potentially confounding age-related changes in expanded clonotypes. Compared with the aged group, the long-lived group had more naive CD4+ T cells, fewer expanded clones and increased TCR diversity, suggesting age selection. Bulk unsorted PBMC profiling prevented conclusive comparison of naive and antigen-experienced compartments. Observed TCR beta diversity per million T cells fell roughly linearly with age, and a significant reduction was already apparent by age around 44. Estimates of total diversity based on one million sequenced T cells were regarded as lower bounds and as underestimates.

The library was produced with 5' RACE. For sequencing, an Illumina HiSeq 2500 was employed. The second PCR ran for roughly 7 to 11 cycles and used a J-beta primer mix along with a sample-barcoded 5' primer. A unique molecular identifier was introduced onto each TCR beta cDNA molecule by a template-switch 5' adaptor carrying 12 random nucleotides. Each sample yielded at least 3 million CDR3-containing paired-end reads. The Mint cDNA synthesis kit, primed by a TRBC-specific oligonucleotide, was used to synthesize first-strand cDNA from all RNA. Following uracil-DNA glycosylase treatment, a first 18-cycle PCR with universal primers M1SS and BC2_uni_R was performed on all cDNA. For the original study's pipeline: Normalization of each sample was performed by random selection of 1 million high-quality reads, each carrying a distinct molecular identifier. Reads with shared molecular identifiers were discarded instead of being binned into consensus sequences. MiTCR, with a Q25 quality threshold and the strictest error-elimination algorithm, was used for CDR3 identification, clonotype clustering and error correction. A nonparametric unseen species model using Euler transformation provided a lower-bound estimate of total TCR beta diversity. The public reads were reanalyzed by TCRdb: fastp trimming at Q25, MiXCR alignment, in-frame beta chains only. Rows with a matching CDR3 protein are joined into one entry that keeps the most common DNA and genes. TCRdb, not the original authors, processed these V and J calls. The sample yields approximately 850,000 distinct CDR3 sequences; 58% were counted once. Roughly 22% of the sample is in the top ten clones.

The approximately 41 donors, aged 6 to 90 years, were systemically healthy Caucasian individuals from Russia. Roughly 10 milliliters of peripheral blood were collected from each donor into EDTA-treated Vacutainer tubes. PBMCs were isolated by Ficoll-Paque density-gradient centrifugation, with at least 6 million obtained per sample. Total RNA, at least 5 micrograms per sample, was extracted from PBMCs with Trizol reagent. For every donor, an aliquot of PBMCs went through flow cytometry to measure the percentages of naive CD45RAhigh/CD27high T cells. Notes on this clonotype: The clone's antigen remains unknown. Per-nucleotide qualities are absent, and no much larger clonotype sits a single base away.

Material for sequencing was blood. This TCR was sampled from a man aged 25 to 45 in good health.

The CDR3 corresponds to CASSIEDIQYF. The nucleotide sequence reads as follows: TGTGCCAGTAGTATCGAGGACATTCAGTACTTC. This receptor chain uses TRBV19 and TRBJ2-7; the D gene is not confidently resolved. The DNA end favors TRBJ2-4, so the J call may be wrong. The germline V gene (reference sequence) specifies LNHDA as CDR1 and SQIVND as CDR2. The CDR3 has 11 amino acids, counting the end cysteine and phenylalanine. Here the CDR3 DNA is all that survives: 33 bases in frame from base 1.